One TCR beta chain is described in this entry. The target antigen is unknown. Sequencing relied on a cDNA template that was reverse transcribed from extracted RNA. Profiling relied on immunoSEQ multiplex PCR, and the TCRdb table lists in-frame clones only, not all of them. The sample carries 95,000 to 120,000 clones, approximately 59% recorded once. The CDR3 is made up of 15 amino acids. Trimming cost V 3 bases and J 6 bases; bases outside gene matches: 7. Germline values: CDR1 MGHDK, CDR2 SYGVNS. This specimen comes from a study of CD8+ T cells in alopecia areata. The study, taken as a whole, reports: Higher clonality and more expanded CD8+ clones appeared in lesional than normal scalp. Patients shared TCRs less clearly than mice did, possibly owing to HLA.

Sequencing used CD8+ T cells sorted from blood. This chain uses TRBV25-1 with TRBJ2-3; TRBD2 agrees at 9 bases. The receptor was derived from a human donor in good health. CDR3 sequence reads: CASSEAGGPSDTQYF. The CDR3 DNA follows: TGTGCCAGCAGTGAGGCGGGGGGGCCATCTGATACGCAGTATTTT.